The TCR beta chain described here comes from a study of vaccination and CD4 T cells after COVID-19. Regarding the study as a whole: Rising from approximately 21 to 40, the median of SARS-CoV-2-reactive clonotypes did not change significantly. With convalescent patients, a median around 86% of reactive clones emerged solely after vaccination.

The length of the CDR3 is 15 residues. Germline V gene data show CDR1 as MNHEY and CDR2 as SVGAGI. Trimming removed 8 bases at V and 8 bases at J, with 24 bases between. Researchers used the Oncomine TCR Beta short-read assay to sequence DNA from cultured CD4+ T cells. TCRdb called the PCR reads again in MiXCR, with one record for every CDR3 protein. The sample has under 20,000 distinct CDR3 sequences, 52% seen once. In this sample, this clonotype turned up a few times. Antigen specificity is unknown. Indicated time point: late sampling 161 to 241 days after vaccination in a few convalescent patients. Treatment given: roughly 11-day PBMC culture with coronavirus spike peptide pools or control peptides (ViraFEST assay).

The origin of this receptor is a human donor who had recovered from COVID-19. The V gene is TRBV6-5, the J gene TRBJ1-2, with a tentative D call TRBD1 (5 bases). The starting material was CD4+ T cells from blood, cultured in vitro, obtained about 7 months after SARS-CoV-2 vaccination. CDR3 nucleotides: TGTGCCAGCTGTTCCTGGGACCGCCTAAGGGGCGGCTACACCTTC. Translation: CASCSWDRLRGGYTF.